This T cell receptor (beta chain) emerged from a study of lymphopenia after photon versus proton radiotherapy (dated by TCRdb to between 2017 and 2020). Regarding the complete study: In patients with gastrointestinal tumors who developed high-grade lymphopenia, the study compared the immunological effects of photon radiation therapy with those of proton radiation therapy. The 15 to 25 patients in the cohort had gastrointestinal tumors, were treated with either photon or proton therapy, and subsequently developed lymphopenia. The goal of the study was to describe how the two radiation modalities differ in their effects on the immune system. Findings and caveats that apply to the study as a whole: Across the cohort, an inverse correlation was found between a larger post-nadir drop in TCR diversity and overall survival time among patients who died. The survival association was assessed only in patients who died, and better survival with proton therapy was presented by the authors as a possibility rather than a demonstrated result. Proton-treated patients stayed relatively stable during treatment, while photon-treated patients lost naive T cells and TCR diversity and gained effector/memory populations. After the lymphocyte count nadir, photon-treated repertoires showed oligoclonal expansion, especially of CD8+ Temra cells, which drove the drop in diversity.

Receptor libraries were prepared by the immunoSEQ multiplex PCR assay. T cell repertoires were profiled with deep sequencing of rearranged TCR beta loci together with multiparametric flow cytometry. The clones in this table, taken by TCRdb from immuneACCESS, are in-frame only. Not every clone is retained; where verified, under half of the shortfall comes from an unresolved V gene, and the cause of the rest is unknown. A total of more than 70,000 clones appear in this sample, around 83% of them only once. About 1.3% of the sample is in the top ten clones. Details on this clone: What antigen it recognizes has not been identified. Base-call qualities are not available, and no considerably larger clone is one nucleotide away.

Trimming at the junction amounts to 5 bases on V and 0 bases on J, and the germline ends lie 10 bases apart. The germline V gene gives CDR1 as MNHEY and CDR2 as SVGAGI. The cysteine opens and the phenylalanine closes a CDR3 of 15 amino acids. Of all the DNA, just the CDR3 is kept, 45 bases in frame from base 1. This chain joins TRBV6-5 to TRBJ1-4; perhaps TRBD1 is the D gene, with 5 bases matching. The sequence was obtained from a man between 60 and 70 years old with pancreatic cancer. The sequencing used peripheral blood, collected from a patient treated with proton-based radiotherapy. This receptor carries the CDR3 CASSHGTATNEKLFF. The sequenced DNA: TGTGCCAGCAGTCACGGGACGGCAACTAATGAAAAACTGTTTTTT.